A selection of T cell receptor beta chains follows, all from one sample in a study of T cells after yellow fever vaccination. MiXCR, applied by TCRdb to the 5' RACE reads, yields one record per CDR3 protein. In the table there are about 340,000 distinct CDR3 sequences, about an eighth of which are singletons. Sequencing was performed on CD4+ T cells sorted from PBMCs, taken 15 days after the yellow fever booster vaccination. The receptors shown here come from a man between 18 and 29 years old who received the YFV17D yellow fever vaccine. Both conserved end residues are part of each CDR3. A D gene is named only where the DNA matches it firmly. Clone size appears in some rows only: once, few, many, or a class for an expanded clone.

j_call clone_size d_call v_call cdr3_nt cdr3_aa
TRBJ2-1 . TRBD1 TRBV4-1 TGCGCCAGCAGCTTAGAAGAGAGTAGGACAGGGCGAAATGAGCAGTTCTTC CASSLEESRTGRNEQFF
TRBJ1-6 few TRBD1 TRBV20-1 TGCAGTGCTAGGGCGCAGGGGGCTGGATCACCCCTCCACTTT CSARAQGAGSPLHF
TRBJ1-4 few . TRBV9 TGTGCCAGCAGCCTCAGGGGCGAGAATGAAAAACTGTTTTTT CASSLRGENEKLFF
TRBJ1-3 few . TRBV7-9 TGTGCCAGCAGCCCGGGACTTTCCTCTGGAAACACCATATATTTT CASSPGLSSGNTIYF
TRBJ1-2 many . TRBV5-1 TGCGCCAGCAGCTTGACGGGAACCTATGGCTACACCTTC CASSLTGTYGYTF
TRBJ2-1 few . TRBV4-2 TGTGCCAGCAGCCAAGATCCCGCGCAGCTCCGATCCTACAATGAGCAGTTCTTC CASSQDPAQLRSYNEQFF
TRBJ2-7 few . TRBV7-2 TGTGCCAGCAGCTTAGACTTGGGGTCGGCATACGAGCAGTACTTC CASSLDLGSAYEQYF
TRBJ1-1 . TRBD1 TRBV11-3 TGTGCCAGCCGAGCTTCGGGGGACAGTAACACTGAAGCTTTCTTT CASRASGDSNTEAFF
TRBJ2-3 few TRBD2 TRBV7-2 TGTGCCAGCAGCCTTAATAGCGGGGCCTCAGATACGCAGTATTTT CASSLNSGASDTQYF
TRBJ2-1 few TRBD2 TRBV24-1 TGTGCCACCAGTGATACTAGCGGGGGAGACAATGAGCAGTTCTTC CATSDTSGGDNEQFF
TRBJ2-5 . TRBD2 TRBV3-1 TGTGCCAGCAAACTGTGGCTAGCGGGGCGGGTGGAGACCCAGTACTTC CASKLWLAGRVETQYF
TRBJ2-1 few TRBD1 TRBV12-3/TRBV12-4 TGTGCCAGCACCAAGACAGGGGCGCTGACCTACAATGAGCAGTTCTTC CASTKTGALTYNEQFF
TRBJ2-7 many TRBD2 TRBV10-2 TGCGCCAGCCTACCCAGTCTAGCGGGGGGGCACGAGCAGTACTTC CASLPSLAGGHEQYF
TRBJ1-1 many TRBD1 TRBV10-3 TGTGCCATCAGTGAGCCGGGACAGGGGGGCACTGAAGCTTTCTTT CAISEPGQGGTEAFF
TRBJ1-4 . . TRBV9 TGTGCCAGCAGCGTAGCTACCGGGGGAATTCATGAAAAACTGTTTTTT CASSVATGGIHEKLFF
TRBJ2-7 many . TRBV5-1 TGCGCCAGCAGCCTAGGGACTGGGAGCTCCTACGAGCAGTACTTC CASSLGTGSSYEQYF
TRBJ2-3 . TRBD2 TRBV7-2 TGTGCCAGCAGCAGCAGGGGAGGTAGCGGGGGGGATACGCAGTATTTT CASSSRGGSGGDTQYF
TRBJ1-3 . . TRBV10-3 TGTGCCATCAGTGAGTCGTCTGGAAACACCATATATTTT CAISESSGNTIYF
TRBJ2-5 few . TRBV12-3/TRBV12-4 TGTGCCAGCAGTTTACGGTCCGAAGAGACCCAGTACTTC CASSLRSEETQYF
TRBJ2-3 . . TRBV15 TGTGCCACCAGCAGAGATATCAGGGCGGACACAGATACGCAGTATTTT CATSRDIRADTDTQYF
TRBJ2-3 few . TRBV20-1 TGCAGTGCTAGAAGGACAACAGATACGCAGTATTTT CSARRTTDTQYF
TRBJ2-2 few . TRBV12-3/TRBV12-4 TGTGCCAGCAGTTTCCTGCTACAGGGCGGGGAGCTGTTTTTT CASSFLLQGGELFF
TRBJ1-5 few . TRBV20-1 TGCAGTGCAAAGGACGGAGGACGGGATCAGCCCCAGCATTTT CSAKDGGRDQPQHF
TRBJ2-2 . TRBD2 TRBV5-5 TGTGCCAGCAGCCCTGGACTAGCGGGCATAAACACCGGGGAGCTGTTTTTT CASSPGLAGINTGELFF
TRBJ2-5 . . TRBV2 TGTGCCAGCAATGGGACCCCAAGGGGGACCCAGTACTTC CASNGTPRGTQYF
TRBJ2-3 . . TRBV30 TGTGCCTGGAGTCAGGGACCCACAGATACGCAGTATTTT CAWSQGPTDTQYF
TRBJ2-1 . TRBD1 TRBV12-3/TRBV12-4 TGTGCCAGCAGTTCCCGGGACAGGGCCTACAATGAGCAGTTCTTC CASSSRDRAYNEQFF
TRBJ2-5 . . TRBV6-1 TGTGCCAGCAGGGATACTAATTCAGGGACCCAGTACTTC CASRDTNSGTQYF
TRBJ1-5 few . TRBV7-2 TGTGCCAGCAGTTACGGATATAGCAATCAGCCCCAGCATTTT CASSYGYSNQPQHF
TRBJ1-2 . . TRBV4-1 TGCGCCAGCGGACAGTCCCCAGCAGGGTATGGCTACACCTTC CASGQSPAGYGYTF
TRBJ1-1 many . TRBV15 TGTGCCACCAGCGGTCTCAGCACTGAAGCTTTCTTT CATSGLSTEAFF
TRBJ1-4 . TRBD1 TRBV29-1 TGCAGCGCGAACAGGGGAGGGGAAAAACTGTTTTTT CSANRGGEKLFF
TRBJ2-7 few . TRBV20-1 TGCAGTGGAGAGGACGCCCACGAGCAGTACTTC CSGEDAHEQYF
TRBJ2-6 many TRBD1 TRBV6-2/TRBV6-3 TGTGCCAGCGGGACAGGAAGATTTACGTCTGGGGCCAACGTCCTGACTTTC CASGTGRFTSGANVLTF
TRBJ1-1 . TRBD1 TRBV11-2 TGTGCCAGCAGCCCCTTGGGGACAGGGGACGGGACTGAAGCTTTCTTT CASSPLGTGDGTEAFF
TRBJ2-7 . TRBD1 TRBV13 TGTGCCAGCAGACCCGGGACAGGGGCTTACGAGCAGTACTTC CASRPGTGAYEQYF
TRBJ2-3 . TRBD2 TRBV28 TGTGCCAGCCTAGCGGGGGGTAGCACAGATACGCAGTATTTT CASLAGGSTDTQYF
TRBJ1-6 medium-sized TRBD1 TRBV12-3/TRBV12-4 TGTGCCAGCAGTTTTTTGGGACAGGGAAATTCACCCCTCCACTTT CASSFLGQGNSPLHF
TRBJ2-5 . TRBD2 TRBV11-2 TGTGCCAGCAGCTCTGAGGGACTAGCGGGATCACGGACCCAGTACTTC CASSSEGLAGSRTQYF
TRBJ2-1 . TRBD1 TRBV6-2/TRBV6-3 TGTGCCAGCAGTAAGCGGACAGGGAGCTCCTACAATGAGCAGTTCTTC CASSKRTGSSYNEQFF
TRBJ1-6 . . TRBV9 TGTGCCAGCAGCTCAGGGAAGACGGGCAATTCACCCCTCCACTTT CASSSGKTGNSPLHF
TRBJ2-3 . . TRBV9 TGTGCCAGCAGCCCCAGACCGACACCAGATACGCAGTATTTT CASSPRPTPDTQYF
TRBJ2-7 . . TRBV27 TGTGCCAGCAGTTTATCCCTTTCCCACTACGAGCAGTACTTC CASSLSLSHYEQYF
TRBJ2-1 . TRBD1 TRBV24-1 TGTGCCACCAGTGATTCCCGGCAGGGGGACAATGAGCAGTTCTTC CATSDSRQGDNEQFF
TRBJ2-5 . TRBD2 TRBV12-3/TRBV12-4 TGTGCCAGCAGTTTAACTAGCGGACGCGTCGAGTACCAAGAGACCCAGTACTTC CASSLTSGRVEYQETQYF
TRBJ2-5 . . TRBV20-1 TGCAGTGCTGTTAGAGGGGAGACCCAGTACTTC CSAVRGETQYF
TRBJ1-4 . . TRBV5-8 TGTGCCAGCAGAATTGTAACGGGGGGCGCCGGTGGAACTAATGAAAAACTGTTTTTT CASRIVTGGAGGTNEKLFF